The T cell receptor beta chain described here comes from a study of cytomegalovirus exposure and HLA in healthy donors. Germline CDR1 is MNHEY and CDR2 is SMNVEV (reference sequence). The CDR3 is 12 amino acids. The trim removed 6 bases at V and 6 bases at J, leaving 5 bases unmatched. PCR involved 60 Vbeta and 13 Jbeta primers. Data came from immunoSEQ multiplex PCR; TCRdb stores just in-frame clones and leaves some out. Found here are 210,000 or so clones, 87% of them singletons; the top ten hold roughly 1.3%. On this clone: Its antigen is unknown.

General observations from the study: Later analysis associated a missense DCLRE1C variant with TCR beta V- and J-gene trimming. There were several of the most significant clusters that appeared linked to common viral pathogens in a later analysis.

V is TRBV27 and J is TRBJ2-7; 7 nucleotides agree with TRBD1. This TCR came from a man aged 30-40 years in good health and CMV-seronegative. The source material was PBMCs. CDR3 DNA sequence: TGTGCCAGCAGCTCCCCAGGGGGCGAGCAGTACTTC. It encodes CASSSPGGEQYF.